This TCR beta chain was identified during a study of T cell responses to AZD1222 COVID-19 vaccine (dated by TCRdb to the early 2020s). About the study as a whole: Because spike-specific TCR depth and breadth did not differ between the two schedules, AZD1222 recipients who got a second dose at roughly 4 weeks were pooled with those who got a second dose at roughly 12 weeks. TCR sequencing was performed for more than 230 trial participants, of whom around 200 were given two doses of AZD1222 and around 25 were given two doses of MenACWY control vaccine. Trial participants were enrolled by age into 18-55, 56-69 and 70-plus year subgroups, with roughly 160, 29 and 62 TCR-sequenced participants respectively.

In its sample, this clone was seen once. The antigen it recognizes is unknown. No base qualities exist here, and no much larger clone lies one base off it. Clipping removes 7 bases from V and 0 bases from J, with 14 as the unmatched junction base count. In the germline V gene (reference sequence), CDR1 corresponds to LGHDT and CDR2 to YNNKEL. The CDR3, cysteine through phenylalanine, is 18 amino acids long. The sequence is cut down to CDR3 DNA, 54 bases in frame from base 1. The CDR3 regions of human TCRbeta chains were analyzed by immunosequencing. Per the original workflow: TCRs in the repertoires were matched against a reference library of SARS-CoV-2-specific TCRs that had been generated with the MIRA antigen-specificity platform. Breadth meant the fraction of unique TCRs that were SARS-CoV-2-associated, whereas depth meant the fraction of total T cells that were SARS-CoV-2-associated. Using the MIRA data, every spike-specific TCR was mapped to the spike region that the TCR reacted to and assigned to either a CD4 or a CD8 class. Log10-transformed breadth and depth values were compared by one-way ANOVA with Sidak's multiple comparisons tests. Imported from immuneACCESS, the table was reduced by TCRdb to in-frame sequences with V and J called. These copies leave out some clones; in studies compared against another copy, an unresolved V gene accounts for under half, and the cause of the remainder is not known. V, J and clone size reflect that table, while D and trimming were determined from the DNA. The sample records 95,000 to 150,000 clones, 80% to 90% of which are singletons. Approximately 1.5% of the sample is taken by the ten largest.

According to the study, the label for this sample's time point signals: baseline before first vaccination. Vaccinee samples were obtained from the UK trials COV001 and COV002, which included a single-blind randomized controlled phase 2/3 trial of AZD1222 (ChAdOx1 nCoV-19) in healthy adults. For TCRbeta chain sequencing, PBMC samples from trial participants were taken at day 0 and at day 28 after the second dose. Overall study outcomes, separate from this receptor: Conclusions about previously exposed vaccinees are limited because only six or seven AZD1222 recipients were SARS-CoV-2 seropositive at baseline. In the small 56-69-year group, the increase in depth fell short of significance, most likely because of low power. The vaccine-associated CD4 TCRs covered the entire spike protein, and the dominant responses fell in regions 160-218 and 743-854. Participants were mostly white British, with more females than males. The authors suggested clonal diversity may have been underestimated. After two AZD1222 doses, spike-specific TCR breadth and depth were significantly higher than at day 0 and than in MenACWY recipients. Reportedly, almost half of the unique spike-specific TCRs recognized epitopes lying outside the regions that are mutated in the B.1.351 and B.1.1.7 variants. No day 14 peak-response samples were available, so repertoires were characterized only after the peak T cell response.

Here the sequenced sample was peripheral blood, taken on day 0 of AZD1222 vaccination. The chain couples TRBV3-1 (or the pseudogene TRBV3-2) to TRBJ1-3; TRBD1 matches 8 bases in the middle. This clonotype was obtained from an adult in good health. The CDR3 protein is CASKPETGVAPSGNTIYF. Read as DNA, the sequence is TGTGCCAGCAAACCCGAGACAGGGGTGGCACCCTCTGGAAACACCATATATTTT.